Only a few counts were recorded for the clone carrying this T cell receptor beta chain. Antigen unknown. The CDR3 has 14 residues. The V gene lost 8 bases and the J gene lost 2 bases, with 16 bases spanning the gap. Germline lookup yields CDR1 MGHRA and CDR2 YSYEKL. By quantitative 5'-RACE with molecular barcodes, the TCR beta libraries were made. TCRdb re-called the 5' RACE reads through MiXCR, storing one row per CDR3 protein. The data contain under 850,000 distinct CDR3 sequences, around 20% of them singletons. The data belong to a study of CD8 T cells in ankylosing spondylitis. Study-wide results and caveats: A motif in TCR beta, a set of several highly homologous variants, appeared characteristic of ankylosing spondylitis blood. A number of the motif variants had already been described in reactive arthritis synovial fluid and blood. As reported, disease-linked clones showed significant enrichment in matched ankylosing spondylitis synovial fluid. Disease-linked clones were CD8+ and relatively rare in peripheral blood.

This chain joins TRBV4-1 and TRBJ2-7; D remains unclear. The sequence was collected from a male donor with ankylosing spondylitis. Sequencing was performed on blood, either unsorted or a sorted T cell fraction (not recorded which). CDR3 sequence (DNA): TGCGCCAGCGCGTTCACGGACGGAACCTACGAGCAGTACTTC. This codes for CASAFTDGTYEQYF.